A selection of T cell receptor beta chains follows, all from one sample in a study of T cells in localized non-small cell lung cancer. The protocol was immunoSEQ multiplex PCR, while the TCRdb copy is restricted to in-frame clones and leaves out a portion. The sample yields tens of thousands of clones, roughly 90% seen once. The sequences come from peripheral blood mononuclear cells, collected before any cancer treatment. All receptors derive from a male donor aged 60 or older with stage II lung adenocarcinoma. The CDR3 runs from the conserved cysteine through the conserved F or W. The D gene is left open where the match is weak. Not every row has a clone size; where given, it reads once, few, many or a size class.

TGTGCCAGCAGTTACAGGGGACAGAACACTGAAGCTTTCTTT,CASSYRGQNTEAFF,NA,NA,TRBV6-5,TRBJ1-1
TGTGCCAGGGGAGACACTCGACGTCGCTACACCTTC,CARGDTRRRYTF,NA,NA,TRBV13,TRBJ1-2
TGCGCCAGCGGAGGCGGCCAGGTGGATGAGCAGTTCTTC,CASGGGQVDEQFF,NA,NA,TRBV5-1,TRBJ2-1
TGTGCCAGCTCTTTCCGTAAAGGCCGGGAGGGCCCCAAAAACATTCAGTACTTC,CASSFRKGREGPKNIQYF,TRBD2,NA,TRBV27,TRBJ2-4
TGCGCCAGCAGCCCGGGACAGGCAAACTATGGCTACACCTTC,CASSPGQANYGYTF,TRBD1,NA,TRBV5-1,TRBJ1-2
TGTGCCAGCAGCTCGTCGACTCTAGCGGGAGGGGTCAGAGATACGCAGTATTTT,CASSSSTLAGGVRDTQYF,TRBD2,NA,TRBV7-2,TRBJ2-3
TGTGCCAGCAGCCCGACAGGGGGGAAAGATACGCAGTATTTT,CASSPTGGKDTQYF,TRBD1,NA,TRBV5-4,TRBJ2-3
TGTGCCAGCAGCGTGGGAGGGGGAAGGATCTTCTCTGGAAACACCATATATTTT,CASSVGGGRIFSGNTIYF,NA,once,TRBV9,TRBJ1-3
TGTGCCAACCCGGGACAGGGGGCCTACGAGCAGTACTTC,CANPGQGAYEQYF,TRBD1,few,TRBV27,TRBJ2-7
TGCAGCGCACGGGGACTAGCGGGCACAGATACGCAGTATTTT,CSARGLAGTDTQYF,TRBD2,NA,TRBV29-1,TRBJ2-3
TGTGCCACCTCGGAAAGGGGGGCCCCCTACAATGAGCAGTTCTTC,CATSERGAPYNEQFF,NA,NA,TRBV19,TRBJ2-1
TGTGCCAGCAGCTTCCAGCGGGAGGTGGCAGATACGCAGTATTTT,CASSFQREVADTQYF,TRBD2,NA,TRBV5-5,TRBJ2-3
TGTGCCTGGAGGGCAGACCTAAGGGGTGAAGCTTTCTTT,CAWRADLRGEAFF,NA,NA,TRBV30,TRBJ1-1
TGTGCCAGCAGCCCCCGTAGCAATCAGCCCCAGCATTTT,CASSPRSNQPQHF,NA,few,TRBV6-1,TRBJ1-5
TGCGCCAGCAGCTTTACTAGCGGACCTTCAGAGCAGTACTTC,CASSFTSGPSEQYF,TRBD2,NA,TRBV5-1,TRBJ2-7
TGTGCCAGCAGCCAAACTGCGGGAGGGGGATATACGCAGTATTTT,CASSQTAGGGYTQYF,TRBD2,NA,TRBV14,TRBJ2-3
TGTGCCTATGACAGGGATCCTGAAGCTTTCTTT,CAYDRDPEAFF,TRBD1,NA,TRBV30,TRBJ1-1
TGCGCCAGCAGCTTGGAGCAGGGACCCTACGAGCAGTACTTC,CASSLEQGPYEQYF,NA,NA,TRBV5-1,TRBJ2-7
TGTGCCAGCAGCTTTGGGTCGGGGGACACTGAAGCTTTCTTT,CASSFGSGDTEAFF,NA,NA,TRBV5-6,TRBJ1-1
TGTGCCAGCAGCTTGGGCGGCAAAGAATACAATGAGCAGTTCTTC,CASSLGGKEYNEQFF,NA,NA,TRBV5-4,TRBJ2-1
TGTGCCAGCGGGCCAGGTGACAGAACCTATGGCTACACCTTC,CASGPGDRTYGYTF,NA,NA,TRBV6-1,TRBJ1-2
TGTGCCAGCAGCTTAGCCTTCGGGGACCTCAGTGGCTACACCTTC,CASSLAFGDLSGYTF,NA,NA,TRBV11-1,TRBJ1-2
TGTGCCAGCAGGGGTGCGGGTGGCAGGGGGAATACTGAAGCTTTCTTT,CASRGAGGRGNTEAFF,TRBD1,NA,TRBV5-4,TRBJ1-1
TGTGCCAGCAGCTTAGAGACAGGGAATTCCTACGAGCAGTACTTC,CASSLETGNSYEQYF,TRBD1,NA,TRBV11-2,TRBJ2-7
TGTGCCAGCTCACCGTACAATGAGCAGTTCTTC,CASSPYNEQFF,NA,NA,TRBV18,TRBJ2-1
TGTGCCAGCAGTTTACCACCCGGGGCCGGGAACACTGAAGCTTTCTTT,CASSLPPGAGNTEAFF,NA,NA,TRBV28,TRBJ1-1
TGTGCCAGCAGCCAAGGGGAGGGGAAAGCTTTCTTT,CASSQGEGKAFF,NA,few,TRBV14,TRBJ1-1
TGTGCCAGCAGCTCGGACAGGGTTGGGAAACTGTTTTTT,CASSSDRVGKLFF,TRBD1,NA,TRBV7-2,TRBJ1-4
TGTGCCAGCAGTTACTCGAGAAACAAGGGAGAGACCCAGTACTTC,CASSYSRNKGETQYF,NA,NA,TRBV6-5,TRBJ2-5
TGTGCCAGCAAGGGAGGGACCAGCGGGAGGGCCTCAGAGACCCAGTACTTC,CASKGGTSGRASETQYF,TRBD2,NA,TRBV2,TRBJ2-5
TGTGCCAGCAGTCCCCCCAGGGGGAGCGGCTACACCTTC,CASSPPRGSGYTF,TRBD1,NA,TRBV6-1,TRBJ1-2
TGCGCCAGCAGCCAAGACAGGGGATTGATTTACAATGAGCAGTTCTTC,CASSQDRGLIYNEQFF,NA,NA,TRBV4-1,TRBJ2-1
TGTGCCAGCAGCTTGACCGGCCGAGACGGGACCCAGTACTTC,CASSLTGRDGTQYF,NA,NA,TRBV7-6,TRBJ2-5
TGTGCCAGCAGCGCAACTGGACACCTCACTGAAGCTTTCTTT,CASSATGHLTEAFF,NA,once,TRBV7-7,TRBJ1-1
TGTGCCAGCAGCTCCACAGGGTTTAGCTCTGGAAACACCATATATTTT,CASSSTGFSSGNTIYF,NA,NA,TRBV5-6,TRBJ1-3
TGTGCCAGCAGTGAAGGGGGACAGAGCTACGAGCAGTACTTC,CASSEGGQSYEQYF,TRBD1,NA,TRBV6-1,TRBJ2-7
TGTGCCAGCAGTTACGCGGCCAAGTATGAGCAGTACTTC,CASSYAAKYEQYF,NA,NA,TRBV6-5,TRBJ2-7
TGTGCCAGCAGTGAAGTGGAGAACACTGAAGCTTTCTTT,CASSEVENTEAFF,NA,NA,TRBV2,TRBJ1-1
TGCGCCAGCAGCGGGGAGGGGGTCACTGAAGCTTTCTTT,CASSGEGVTEAFF,NA,NA,TRBV5-1,TRBJ1-1
TGCGCCAGCACTCAGGAGGGGGAGGAGGCTACGCAGTATTTT,CASTQEGEEATQYF,NA,once,TRBV5-1,TRBJ2-3
TGTGCCAGCAGCTCCAAGGGGATGGAATATGGCTACACCTTC,CASSSKGMEYGYTF,NA,few,TRBV7-8,TRBJ1-2
TGTGCCAGCAGTGAGGTTTGGCGAGTGAACACTGAAGCTTTCTTT,CASSEVWRVNTEAFF,NA,NA,TRBV6-1,TRBJ1-1
TGTGCCAGTAGATCATTGGGACAGGGTTCGGATACGCAGTATTTT,CASRSLGQGSDTQYF,TRBD1,NA,TRBV19,TRBJ2-3
TGTGCCAGTAGTATACATGAGCTCCCCGAAGCTTTCTTT,CASSIHELPEAFF,NA,NA,TRBV19,TRBJ1-1
TGTGCCAGCAGTGCCTCGGCCGACAGGGGTTCACCCCTCCACTTT,CASSASADRGSPLHF,TRBD1,once,TRBV6-4,TRBJ1-6
TGCGCCAGCAGCCCCGCAACCTTGGGTGGGAAGTACTTC,CASSPATLGGKYF,NA,once,TRBV5-1,TRBJ2-7
TGTGCCAGCAGCCAGGGCTGGGTCACTGAAGCTTTCTTT,CASSQGWVTEAFF,NA,once,TRBV7-8,TRBJ1-1
TGTGCCAGCAGCCCAGACAGCAACAACCTCTATGGCTACACCTTC,CASSPDSNNLYGYTF,NA,NA,TRBV7-3,TRBJ1-2
TGCGCCAGCAGGGGGGCTAGCGGGGGTCCCCAAGAGACCCAGTACTTC,CASRGASGGPQETQYF,TRBD2,NA,TRBV5-1,TRBJ2-5
TGTGCCAGCAGCTTACAGACAGGTGAAGGGGAGCAGTACTTC,CASSLQTGEGEQYF,NA,NA,TRBV7-2,TRBJ2-7
TGCGCCAGCAGTCACCTCAGGTTATATCGGCAGCCCCACTACGAGCAGTACTTC,CASSHLRLYRQPHYEQYF,NA,once,TRBV23-1,TRBJ2-7
TGTGCCATCAGTGACACCCTAGCGGGTGGGGGCAATGAGCAGTTCTTC,CAISDTLAGGGNEQFF,TRBD2,NA,TRBV10-3,TRBJ2-1
TGCAGCGTTGTTGCAGGGCCAGATACGCAGTATTTT,CSVVAGPDTQYF,NA,NA,TRBV29-1,TRBJ2-3